The source of this T cell receptor beta chain is a study of blood T cells in healthy people across ages (dated by TCRdb to the mid-2010s). Some background on the complete study: In model experiments, template switching captured roughly one uniquely barcoded TCR beta cDNA molecule for every two T cells. The study measured age-related changes in TCR beta repertoire diversity using deep sequencing normalized with unique cDNA molecular identifiers. The donors were divided into four age groups: young (average about 16 years), middle-aged (roughly 40), aged (approximately 62) and long-lived (82). To avoid experimental bias, donors of different ages were spread randomly across the sequencing lanes. Two additional independent replicas of 1 million unique cDNA reads from the same blood draw were analyzed for two donors (one aged 18 to 30 and one aged 80 or older). Study-wide findings and limitations: As age increased, observed TCR beta diversity per million T cells dropped in a roughly linear way, and a significant reduction was already evident by age 40. Conclusive comparison of naive and antigen-experienced compartments was prevented by the profiling of bulk unsorted PBMCs. Compared with the aged group, the long-lived group had more naive CD4+ T cells, fewer expanded clones and increased TCR diversity, suggesting age selection. Estimates of total diversity based on one million sequenced T cells were considered lower bounds and underestimates. Observed TCR beta diversity correlated strongly with the percentage of naive T cells measured by flow cytometry. Because the CMV infection status of the donors was unknown, age-related changes in expanded clonotypes may potentially have been confounded.

Systemically healthy Caucasian individuals from Russia, over 30 in total and aged roughly 6 to 100 years, were included as donors. About 9.8 milliliters of peripheral blood were drawn from each donor into EDTA-treated Vacutainer tubes. PBMCs were isolated by Ficoll-Paque density-gradient centrifugation, with at least 7 million obtained per sample. Total RNA was extracted from PBMCs with Trizol reagent, with at least 6 micrograms obtained per sample. For every donor, flow cytometry on a PBMC aliquot measured the percentage of naive CD45RAhigh/CD27high T cells. The germline V gene (reference sequence) specifies PRHDT as CDR1 and FYEKMQ as CDR2. V trim: 2 bases; J trim: 4 bases; unmatched bases: 10. The CDR3 goes from the cysteine to the phenylalanine over 16 residues. Only the CDR3 DNA is retained, 48 bases long and in frame from the first base. Of note for this clonotype: No cognate antigen has been identified for it. There are no base qualities to consult, and no much larger clone falls within one base.

To prepare the library, 5' RACE was applied. These reads were obtained on an Illumina HiSeq 2500. A second PCR of about 7 to 12 cycles was run with a J-beta primer mix and a sample-barcoded 5' primer. A template-switch 5' adaptor carrying 12 random nucleotides introduced a unique molecular identifier onto each TCR beta cDNA molecule. At least 2.5 million CDR3-containing paired-end reads were obtained from each sample. First-strand cDNA was synthesized from all RNA with the Mint cDNA synthesis kit, primed by a TRBC-specific oligonucleotide. After uracil-DNA glycosylase treatment, a first 18-cycle PCR used universal primers M1SS and BC2_uni_R on all cDNA. Concerning the study's data processing: For normalization, 1 million high-quality reads were randomly selected from each sample, with every read carrying a distinct molecular identifier. Reads sharing molecular identifiers were discarded rather than binned into consensus sequences. MiTCR, run with a Q25 quality threshold and the strictest error-elimination algorithm, handled CDR3 identification, clonotype clustering and error correction. A nonparametric unseen species model with Euler transformation was used to estimate a lower bound on total TCR beta diversity. In-frame beta chains were kept once TCRdb had trimmed the public reads at Q25 with fastp and called clones with MiXCR. For every CDR3 protein sequence, its rows merge into one entry that carries the most common genes and DNA. For this entry, the V and J calls and clone size follow TCRdb and not the study's own pipeline. This sample holds 1.5 million to 2 million distinct CDR3 sequences; around 48% were observed only once. 2% to 2.5% of the sample belongs to the ten largest clones.

This TCR came from a woman in her forties in good health. The chain employs TRBV13 and TRBJ1-2, with TRBD1 identical over 7 junction bases. The sequenced sample consisted of blood. The nucleotides read TGTGCCAGCAGCTTATATCAGGGGGGCCCGTCCTATGGCTACACCTTC. Translated, it gives CASSLYQGGPSYGYTF.